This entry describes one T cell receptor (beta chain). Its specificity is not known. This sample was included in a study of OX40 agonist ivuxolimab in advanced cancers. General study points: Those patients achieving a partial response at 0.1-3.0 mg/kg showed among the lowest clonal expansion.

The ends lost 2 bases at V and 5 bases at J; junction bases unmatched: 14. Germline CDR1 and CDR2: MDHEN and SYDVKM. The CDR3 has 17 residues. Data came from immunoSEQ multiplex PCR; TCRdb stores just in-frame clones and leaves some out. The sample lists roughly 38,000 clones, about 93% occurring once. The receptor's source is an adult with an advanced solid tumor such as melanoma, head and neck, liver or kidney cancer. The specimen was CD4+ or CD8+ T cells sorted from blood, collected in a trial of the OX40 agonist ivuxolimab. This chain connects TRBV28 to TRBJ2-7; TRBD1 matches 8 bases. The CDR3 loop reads CASSLPTAEDRGNEQYF. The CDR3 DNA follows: TGTGCCAGCAGTTTACCTACCGCGGAAGACAGGGGCAACGAGCAGTACTTC.